This T cell receptor beta chain was found in a study of T cells after yellow fever vaccination. General study findings and limits: Repertoires sorted by FACS could include abundant clonotypes that are contaminants from the bulk population.

TCRdb reprocessed the 5' RACE reads with MiXCR, giving one entry per CDR3 protein. Seen here are approximately 580,000 distinct CDR3 sequences, about 15% observed once, and the top ten hold 15% to 20%. Germline CDR1 is MNHNS and CDR2 is SASEGT. The V gene lost 6 bases and the J gene lost 3 bases, with 18 bases spanning the gap. This CDR3 comprises 16 residues. About this clonotype itself: The antigen remains unidentified.

The sequence derives from a man younger than 30 who received the YFV17D yellow fever vaccine. The V gene is TRBV6-1, the J gene TRBJ2-4; D unresolved. The specimen was PBMCs, collected 4 to 6 days after the first yellow fever vaccination. For the CDR3, the DNA is TGTGCCAGCAGCCCTGTATTACCCTTCGGCAAAAACATTCAGTACTTC. Residues: CASSPVLPFGKNIQYF.